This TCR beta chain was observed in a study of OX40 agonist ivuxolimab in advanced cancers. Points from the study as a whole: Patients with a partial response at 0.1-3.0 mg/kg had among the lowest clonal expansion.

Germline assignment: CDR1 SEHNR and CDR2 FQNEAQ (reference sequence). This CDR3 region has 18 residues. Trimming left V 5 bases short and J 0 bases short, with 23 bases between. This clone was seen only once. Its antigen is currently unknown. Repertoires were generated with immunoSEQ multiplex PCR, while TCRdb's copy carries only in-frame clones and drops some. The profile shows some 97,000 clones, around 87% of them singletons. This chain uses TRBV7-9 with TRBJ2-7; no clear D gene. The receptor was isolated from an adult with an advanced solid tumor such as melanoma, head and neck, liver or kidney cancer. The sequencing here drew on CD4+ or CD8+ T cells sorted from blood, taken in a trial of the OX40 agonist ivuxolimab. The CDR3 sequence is CASSANIGSTDSSYEQYF. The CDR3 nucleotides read TGTGCCAGCAGCGCAAACATAGGGTCGACTGATAGCTCCTACGAGCAGTACTTC.